The 9 T cell receptor beta chains below come from one sample, sequenced in a study of blood T cell repertoires in COVID-19. The method was immunoSEQ multiplex PCR; TCRdb's version includes in-frame clones alone and lacks a portion of them. The sample contains approximately 330,000 clones, about 87% of which appear only once. Sequenced material: peripheral blood. These receptors all stem from a man younger than 45 with COVID-19, enrolled during active disease.

J is TRBJ2-7 and V is TRBV20-1, with no clear D. The CDR3 totals 11 residues. Per germline, CDR1 DFQATT and CDR2 SNEGSKA (reference sequence). Trimming shortened V by 1 base and J by 6 bases, and 7 bases separated the two germline ends. The CDR3 loop is CSARGAFEQYF. In DNA, the CDR3 is TGCAGTGCTAGAGGGGCTTTCGAGCAGTACTTC.

The genes are TRBV12-3 or TRBV12-4 and TRBJ1-2; 8 bases map to TRBD1. V was pared by 4 bases and J by 4 bases, with 2 bases of the junction left unmatched. The CDR3 length is 13 residues. CDR3 sequence (DNA): TGTGCCAGCAGTTGGGACAGGTTCTATGGCTACACCTTC. It encodes CASSWDRFYGYTF.

The V gene is TRBV23-1, the J gene TRBJ2-7; D remains ambiguous. TRBV23-1 is classed as an ORF, of uncertain function. Trimming shortened V by 4 bases and J by 2 bases, and 12 bases separated the two germline ends. This CDR3 has 14 amino acids. CDR3 protein: CASSPPRFAYEQYF. In DNA form, the CDR3 reads TGCGCCAGCAGTCCCCCGCGGTTCGCCTACGAGCAGTACTTC.

A single count supports this clone. The chain combines TRBV12-3 or TRBV12-4 with TRBJ1-2; no definite D call. The V gene lost 6 bases and the J gene lost 5 bases, with 10 bases spanning the gap. The CDR3 runs to 12 residues. CDR3 coding DNA: TGTGCCAGCAGCCCCCCGGGGTATGGCTACACCTTC. Its translation: CASSPPGYGYTF.

This clone has a single count. The chain carries TRBV4-2 and TRBJ1-5; the match to TRBD1 covers 7 bases. Trimming removed 0 bases from V and 4 bases from J; junction bases left unmatched: 6. Germline V lookup: CDR1 LGHNA, CDR2 YNFKEQ. The CDR3 spans 16 residues. CDR3 amino acids: CASSQDEDRMNQPQHF. CDR3 bases: TGTGCCAGCAGCCAAGATGAGGACAGGATGAATCAGCCCCAGCATTTT.

The chain employs TRBV29-1 and TRBJ1-1; possibly TRBD1 for D (5 bases). Germline CDR1 and CDR2: SQVTM and ANQGSEA. V lost 7 bases, J lost 0 bases, and 12 bases lay in between. The CDR3 has 13 residues. The CDR3 DNA follows: TGCAGCGCTGCGGGACGTATGAACACTGAAGCTTTCTTT. Protein sequence: CSAAGRMNTEAFF.

This clone came up once. J is TRBJ2-5 and V is TRBV11-3; D might be TRBD2 (6 bases). Germline V gene data show CDR1 as SGHNT and CDR2 as YENEEA. The CDR3 has 15 residues. The V gene lost 0 bases and the J gene lost 7 bases, with 15 bases spanning the gap. CDR3 bases: TGTGCCAGCAGCTTAGATGGTAGCGGATTGGGGACCCAGTACTTC. Amino acid sequence: CASSLDGSGLGTQYF.

The genes are TRBV3-1 (or the pseudogene TRBV3-2) and TRBJ1-1, with D tentatively TRBD1 (6 bases). The length of the CDR3 is 14 residues. Germline CDR1 reads LGHDT; CDR2 reads YNNKEL (reference sequence). The V end was cut by 4 bases, the J end by 4 bases, with 13 bases between. CDR3 protein: CASSRAGVSTEAFF. Here the CDR3 DNA reads TGTGCCAGCAGCCGCGCAGGGGTGAGCACTGAAGCTTTCTTT.

V is TRBV12-2 and J is TRBJ2-6; the table's D gene call, TRBD1, was not cross checked with the DNA. TRBV12-2 is assigned pseudogene status. The CDR3 consists of 16 residues. CDR3 coding DNA: TGTGCAAGTCGCTTTAACGGTCAGGTTGGGGCCAACGTCCTGACTTTC. Residues: CASRFNGQVGANVLTF.